This T cell receptor beta chain was sequenced during a study of CD8+ T cells in alopecia areata. Study details: Tofacitinib was taken orally by treated patients, and the dose was 5 to 10 mg twice daily.

On this clone itself: The target antigen is unknown.

RNA extraction was followed by reverse transcription into cDNA, which acted as the sequencing template. Here immunoSEQ multiplex PCR was the method, and the copy in TCRdb shows in-frame clones only, minus some. The sample includes some 240,000 clones, about 57% seen only once; the top ten take around 1.4%. Study outcomes and limitations: In blood and scalp, many expanded lesional clones persisted during tofacitinib.

CDR3 size: 12 residues. Trimming pared 1 base from V and 10 bases from J, leaving 11 bases between. Germline V gene data show CDR1 as SGHRS and CDR2 as YFSETQ. The treatment here: oral pan-JAK inhibitor, 5-10 mg twice daily. Obtained from alopecia areata patients were lesional scalp punch biopsies along with peripheral blood. This receptor was taken from a human donor with alopecia areata. The J gene is TRBJ2-5, the V gene TRBV5-1, with D uncertain. The sequencing used CD4+ T cells sorted from blood, collected at week 4, from a patient treated with tofacitinib. The CDR3 DNA sequence: TGCGCCAGCAGCTTGACTATAGAGGACCAGTACTTC. This encodes CASSLTIEDQYF.